The source of this T cell receptor (beta chain) is a study of early T cells in non-severe SARS-CoV-2 infection. Looking at the study overall: Chains from this unsorted whole-blood bulk RNA could not be paired. Overall study findings and caveats: Lookups in VDJdb leaned toward anti-spike CD8 responses and missed private and CD4 specificities.

Unique molecular identifiers tagged individual cDNA molecules. TCRdb reprocessed the 5' RACE reads via MiXCR and lists one record per CDR3 protein. Of roughly 90,000 distinct CDR3 sequences listed, approximately 15% are singletons. CDR3 length: 16 amino acids. CDR1 and CDR2 (germline): KGHSH, LQKENI. With 5 bases clipped from V and 4 bases from J, the junction kept 9 bases outside the gene matches. In this sample, this clonotype turned up a few times. As yet, its antigen is unknown. The specimen was whole blood. The V call is TRBV18, the J call TRBJ1-3; 9 bases fit TRBD1. The sequence was collected from an adult who was a healthcare worker with PCR-confirmed SARS-CoV-2 infection or an uninfected control (not recorded which). The CDR3 DNA is TGTGCCAGCTCATCCACAGGGGGCGCGTCCGGAAACACCATATATTTT. Amino acids: CASSSTGGASGNTIYF.